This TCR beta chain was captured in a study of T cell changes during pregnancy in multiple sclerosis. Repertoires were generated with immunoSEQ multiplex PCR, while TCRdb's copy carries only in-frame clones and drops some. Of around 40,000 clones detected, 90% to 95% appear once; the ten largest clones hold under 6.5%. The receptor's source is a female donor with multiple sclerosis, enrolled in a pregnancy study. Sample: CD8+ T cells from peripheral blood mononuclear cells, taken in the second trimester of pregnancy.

This CDR3 reads CASSEYGTGNTEAFF. The CDR3 DNA reads TGTGCCAGCAGTGAATATGGGACAGGGAACACTGAAGCTTTCTTT. The rearrangement joins TRBV25-1 to TRBJ1-1; 8 bases are shared with TRBD1. Per the germline V gene, CDR1 is MGHDK and CDR2 is SYGVNS. V trimming: 0 bases; J trimming: 1 base; junction bases outside the gene matches: 1. The CDR3 loop spans 15 amino acids. The whole variable domain, filled in from reference TRBV25-1 and TRBJ1-1, reads EADIYQTPRYLVIGTGKKITLECSQTMGHDKMYWYQQDPGMELHLIHYSYGVNSTEKGDLSSESTVSRIRTEHFPLTLESARPSHTSQYLCASSEYGTGNTEAFFGQGTRLTVV.